This TCR beta chain was sequenced during a study of blood T cell repertoires in COVID-19. Study information: Collection of acute and convalescent COVID-19 samples took place in the United States, Italy and Spain. Nucleic acid was either cDNA or gDNA, and it came from T cells, B-cell-depleted T cells, or PBMCs.

Enrolled during active infection, Seattle patients were then followed longitudinally. After removal of 5 bases from V and 2 bases from J, the junction contained 6 bases not matched to a gene. Looked up from germline, CDR1 is LNHDA and CDR2 is SQIVND (reference sequence). The CDR3 covers 16 residues. In the original workflow: Amplification of reference gene primers provided the estimated nucleated cell counts. TCRdb's copy holds only in-frame clones and misses some; the assay was immunoSEQ multiplex PCR. That table furnishes V, J and clone size, whereas the DNA furnished D and trimming. Here the sample spans a few hundred thousand clones, around nine tenths being singletons.

The receptor's source is a woman aged 55-70 years with COVID-19, enrolled during active disease. The chain uses TRBV19 and TRBJ2-5; the match to TRBD2 covers 12 bases. Sequencing input: peripheral blood. CDR3 nucleotide sequence: TGTGCCAGTAGTGTTACTAGCGGGGGGTCACAAGAGACCCAGTACTTC. Protein product: CASSVTSGGSQETQYF. The full variable domain, in which reference TRBV19 and TRBJ2-5 provide the parts outside the CDR3, is DGGITQSPKYLFRKEGQNVTLSCEQNLNHDAMYWYRQDPGQGLRLIYYSQIVNDFQKGDIAEGYSVSREKKESFPLTVTSAQKNPTAFYLCASSVTSGGSQETQYFGPGTRLLVL.